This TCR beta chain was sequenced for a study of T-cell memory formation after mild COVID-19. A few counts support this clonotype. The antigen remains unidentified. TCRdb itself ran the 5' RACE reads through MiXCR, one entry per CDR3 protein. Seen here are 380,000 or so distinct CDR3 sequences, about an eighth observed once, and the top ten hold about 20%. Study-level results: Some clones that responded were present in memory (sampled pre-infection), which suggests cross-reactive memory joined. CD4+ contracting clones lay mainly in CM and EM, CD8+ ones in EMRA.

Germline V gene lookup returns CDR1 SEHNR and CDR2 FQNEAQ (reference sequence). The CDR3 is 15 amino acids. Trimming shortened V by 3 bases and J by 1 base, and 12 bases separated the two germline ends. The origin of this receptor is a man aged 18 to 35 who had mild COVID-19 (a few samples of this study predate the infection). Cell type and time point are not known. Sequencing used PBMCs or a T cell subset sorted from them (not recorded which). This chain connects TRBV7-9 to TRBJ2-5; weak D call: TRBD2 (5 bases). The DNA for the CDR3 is TGTGCCAGCAGCTTGAGAGGCGGAGGCCAAGAGACCCAGTACTTC. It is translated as CASSLRGGGQETQYF.